The 23 T cell receptor beta chains given below trace back to one sample, sequenced in a study of CXCR3-negative and CXCR3-positive naive CD8 T cells. The authors made the TRB cDNA libraries by 5' RACE using UMI labels. TCRdb re-analyzed the 5' RACE reads; it lists each CDR3 protein once, without DNA. Its listing shows about 40,000 distinct CDR3 sequences. Sample: memory CD8+ T cells from blood. The receptors originated from a human donor in good health. Some clones in this sample may be carry-over from other donors' samples.

V and J are TRBV5-1 and TRBJ2-7. Per the germline V gene, CDR1 is SGHRS and CDR2 is YFSETQ. The CDR3 length is 14 residues. CDR3 in amino acids: CASSLEVSAYEQYF.

This rearrangement joins TRBV20-1 to TRBJ2-7; absent DNA, TCRdb's TRBD1 call cannot be checked. CDR1 is DFQATT, CDR2 SNEGSKA, per germline (reference sequence). This CDR3 region has 14 residues. CDR3 in amino acids: CSPRVETPGWEQYF.

This chain connects TRBV7-6 to TRBJ1-1; the D gene TCRdb calls, TRBD1, cannot be checked with no DNA. This CDR3 is 13 amino acids long. The germline gives CDR1 SGHVS, CDR2 FNYEAQ. CDR3: CASSLSWGAEAFF.

This chain connects TRBV10-3 to TRBJ2-7; TCRdb's D call, TRBD2, is unchecked because there is no DNA. CDR1 is ENHRY, CDR2 SYGVKD, per germline. The CDR3 totals 17 residues. This CDR3 is CAIVAMGRDSSSYEQYF.

The chain couples TRBV12-3 or TRBV12-4 to TRBJ2-5; TCRdb indicates TRBD2, and absent DNA this call remains unverified. This CDR3 is built from 17 residues. The chain's CDR3 is CASSQPLAGGIQETQYF.

CDR3 residues: CASSFGDGNEKLFF. The rearrangement joins TRBV5-1 to TRBJ1-4. The CDR3 runs to 14 residues. The germline V gene has CDR1 SGHRS and CDR2 YFSETQ.

The chain has TRBV12-3 or TRBV12-4 and TRBJ1-1. The length of the CDR3 is 13 residues. CDR3: CASTLQQNVRAFF.

This chain connects TRBV29-1 to TRBJ2-3; TCRdb selects TRBD1, and the lack of DNA leaves this call unchecked. Germline lookup yields CDR1 SQVTM and CDR2 ANQGSEA. The CDR3 consists of 14 residues. The CDR3 spells CSVEWLTDTDTQYF.

V and J are TRBV29-1 and TRBJ1-2; the D gene TCRdb calls, TRBD1, cannot be checked with no DNA. This CDR3 is 17 amino acids long. CDR1 and CDR2 (germline): SQVTM, ANQGSEA. This CDR3 reads CSVEDQNLTGLNYGYTF.

The rearrangement links TRBV15 to TRBJ2-5; TCRdb's D gene call, TRBD1, goes unchecked for lack of DNA. This CDR3 spans 15 amino acids. Germline V gene sequence: CDR1 LNHNV, CDR2 YYDKDF (reference sequence). The CDR3 reads CATSNRASTSETQYF.

The rearrangement uses TRBV29-1 and TRBJ2-2; the TCRdb D gene call, TRBD1, has no DNA to confirm it. Germline CDR1 is SQVTM and CDR2 is ANQGSEA. This CDR3 region has 14 residues. The CDR3 sequence: CSVEESGGTGELFF.

CDR3 sequence: CSATPYRGTLGVYEQYF. The chain carries TRBV20-1 and TRBJ2-7; TCRdb picks TRBD1, but there is no DNA to check that call. The CDR3 is 17 residues long. Germline values: CDR1 DFQATT, CDR2 SNEGSKA (reference sequence).

This rearrangement joins TRBV7-2 to TRBJ1-2; the TCRdb D gene call, TRBD1, has no DNA to confirm it. The CDR3 runs 14 residues. Germline lookup yields CDR1 SGHTA and CDR2 FQGNSA. This CDR3 is CASRPQTEPFGYTF. The full variable domain, its missing parts supplied by reference TRBV7-2 and TRBJ1-2, is GAGVSQSPSNKVTEKGKDVELRCDPISGHTALYWYRQSLGQGLEFLIYFQGNSAPDKSGLPSDRFSAERTGGSVSTLTIQRTQQEDSAVYLCASRPQTEPFGYTFGSGTRLTVV.

The rearrangement joins TRBV11-2 to TRBJ1-1; checking the TCRdb D call of TRBD1 is not possible without DNA. This CDR3 spans 14 amino acids. Germline-derived CDR1 and CDR2 are SGHAT and FQNNGV. The CDR3 sequence is CASSSLGGQPEAFF.

The genes are TRBV12-3 or TRBV12-4 and TRBJ2-3; TCRdb selects TRBD2, and the lack of DNA leaves this call unchecked. The CDR3 has 15 residues. CDR3: CASSPTSGGEDTQYF.

This sequence joins TRBV14 and TRBJ2-2; TCRdb's D call, TRBD1, is unchecked because there is no DNA. Germline V gene sequence: CDR1 SGHDN, CDR2 FVKESK. The CDR3 has 16 residues. The CDR3 spells CASSQRLPGRGGELFF.

V is TRBV7-6 and J is TRBJ2-2; the D call from TCRdb, TRBD1, cannot be confirmed without DNA. The CDR3 runs to 15 residues. Germline loops: CDR1 SGHVS, CDR2 FNYEAQ. CDR3 in amino acids: CASTLGQGRTGELFF.

The chain has TRBV14 and TRBJ2-1; absent DNA, TCRdb's TRBD2 call cannot be checked. Germline V lookup: CDR1 SGHDN, CDR2 FVKESK. The CDR3 loop spans 13 amino acids. The CDR3 is CASSRLAGNEQFF.

The chain joins TRBV7-2 to TRBJ2-1; the TRBD2 assignment by TCRdb is unverifiable without DNA. The CDR3 extends over 15 amino acids. Germline CDR1 reads SGHTA; CDR2 reads FQGNSA. This CDR3 is CASSLTSGKLNEQFF.

The chain combines TRBV19 with TRBJ2-1. The CDR3 is made up of 13 amino acids. CDR1 is LNHDA and CDR2 is SQIVND in the germline V gene (reference sequence). Here the CDR3 reads CASSGQVYNEQFF.

The rearrangement links TRBV7-9 to TRBJ2-1. There are 13 residues in the CDR3. Germline V gene sequence: CDR1 SEHNR, CDR2 FQNEAQ (reference sequence). CDR3 sequence: CASSDSSYNEQFF.

The chain joins TRBV30 to TRBJ2-5; without DNA, the TCRdb call of TRBD1 cannot be checked. This CDR3 has 12 amino acids. Germline V gives CDR1 GTSNPN, CDR2 SVGIG (reference sequence). This CDR3 reads CACRDNQETQYF.

This chain connects TRBV7-2 to TRBJ2-7; the TCRdb D gene call, TRBD1, has no DNA to confirm it. Germline CDR1 is SGHTA and CDR2 is FQGNSA. This CDR3 spans 17 amino acids. The CDR3 sequence is CASSSPPTGLGSYEQYF. Full variable domain (rest looked up from reference TRBV7-2 and TRBJ2-7): GAGVSQSPSNKVTEKGKDVELRCDPISGHTALYWYRQSLGQGLEFLIYFQGNSAPDKSGLPSDRFSAERTGGSVSTLTIQRTQQEDSAVYLCASSSPPTGLGSYEQYFGPGTRLTVT.